Shown below are 23 T cell receptor beta chains from a single sample sequenced in a study of T cells in Graves' hyperthyroidism and ophthalmopathy (dated by TCRdb to the late 2010s). The protocol used for the library was multiplex PCR. This sample was sequenced with an Illumina HiSeq 2000. The TCR beta CDR3 regions were amplified from the RNA transcripts. The first round of RT-PCR for the TCR CDR3 was performed with the HTBI primer set and the Qiagen OneStep RT-PCR kit. TCRdb reran the public reads through fastp at Q25 and MiXCR, keeping productive beta chains. Each CDR3 protein appears once, grouped with its most common genes and DNA. For this sample there are about 59,000 distinct CDR3 sequences; about 57% appear just once. Together, the top ten hold 3% to 4% of the sample. Material for sequencing was blood. These receptors originate from a woman aged 55-70 years with Graves' ophthalmopathy.

This clonotype was picked up many times. V usage is TRBV6-5 and J usage is TRBJ2-1; TRBD2 agrees at 7 bases. The CDR3 is made up of 16 amino acids. In germline, CDR1 is MNHEY, CDR2 SVGAGI. J was trimmed by 0 bases and V by 5 bases; bases with no gene match: 7. As DNA, the CDR3 is TGTGCCAGCAGTGTTAGCGGGCAAAGCTCCTACAATGAGCAGTTCTTC. Translation gives CASSVSGQSSYNEQFF.

This clonotype was picked up many times. The CDR3 loop is CASSLWDRESGELFF. CDR3 DNA sequence: TGTGCCAGCAGCTTATGGGACAGGGAATCCGGGGAGCTGTTTTTT. The rearrangement uses TRBV7-3 and TRBJ2-2; 9 bases match TRBD1. V shed 2 bases, J shed 6 bases, and the junction held 4 bases outside the gene matches. The germline V gene encodes CDR1 SGHTA and CDR2 FQGTGA. The CDR3 loop spans 15 amino acids.

This chain joins TRBV9 and TRBJ1-2; TRBD1 agrees at 10 bases. The germline V gene encodes CDR1 SGDLS and CDR2 YYNGEE. The CDR3 loop spans 18 amino acids. Unmatched junction bases numbered 11, after V lost 2 bases and J lost 1 base. DNA of the CDR3: TGTGCCAGCAGCGTGACCCCAAGGACAGGGGGATATAACTATGGCTACACCTTC. Amino acid sequence: CASSVTPRTGGYNYGYTF.

A remark on this clonotype: One end of the junction is discordant with germline, which a read error may explain. This rearrangement joins TRBV5-4 to TRBJ2-2; 7 bases match TRBD2. The CDR3 runs 17 residues. Germline V gene sequence: CDR1 SGHNT, CDR2 YYREEE (reference sequence). The CDR3 DNA reads as TGTGCCAGCAGCCCTAGGACTAGTTCACTGAACACCGAGGAGCTGTTTTTT. Encoded protein: CASSPRTSSLNTEELFF.

A word on this clonotype: One junction end disagrees with the germline gene, perhaps due to a read error. The V call is TRBV9, the J call TRBJ2-2; TRBD2 aligns across 9 bases. Per the germline V gene, CDR1 is SGDLS and CDR2 is YYNGEE. CDR3 length: 16 amino acids. CDR3 DNA sequence: TGTGCCACCAGCACTCTAGCGGGGTCCAAGGCCGGGGAGCTGTTTTTT. Amino acids: CATSTLAGSKAGELFF.

This clonotype has more than one count but fewer than ten. The rearrangement uses TRBV5-1 and TRBJ2-2; no definite D call. The CDR3 length is 15 residues. V lost 0 bases, J lost 7 bases, and 13 bases lay in between. From germline, CDR1 is SGHRS and CDR2 YFSETQ. The CDR3 region is CASSLGKTDYGELFF. CDR3 DNA sequence: TGCGCCAGCAGCTTGGGGAAAACAGATTACGGGGAGCTGTTTTTT.

The rearrangement uses TRBV11-1 and TRBJ1-5; D not resolved. The germline gives CDR1 SGHAT, CDR2 FQDESV (reference sequence). The CDR3 extends over 16 amino acids. V lost 2 bases to trimming and J lost 2 bases, with 13 bases between them. In nucleotides, the CDR3 is TGTGCCAGCAGCTTACGGGGTGGAGGGCGCAATCAGCCCCAGCATTTT. Translation: CASSLRGGGRNQPQHF. Full variable domain (remainder filled in from reference TRBV11-1 and TRBJ1-5): EAEVAQSPRYKITEKSQAVAFWCDPISGHATLYWYRQILGQGPELLVQFQDESVVDDSQLPKDRFSAERLKGVDSTLKIQPAELGDSAMYLCASSLRGGGRNQPQHFGDGTRLSIL.

The chain carries TRBV5-4 and TRBJ1-2; TRBD1 matches 12 bases. CDR1 and CDR2 (germline): SGHNT, YYREEE (reference sequence). This CDR3 comprises 16 residues. J lost 4 bases, V lost 2 bases, and 6 bases had no gene match. The CDR3 protein is CASSLGTGGDGYGYTF. In DNA, the CDR3 is TGTGCCAGCAGCTTAGGGACAGGGGGCGACGGCTATGGCTACACCTTC.

CDR3 protein: CASSTALTGGITEAFF. CDR3 bases: TGTGCCAGCAGTACCGCCTTAACAGGGGGTATCACTGAAGCTTTCTTT. The chain joins TRBV12-3 or TRBV12-4 to TRBJ1-1, with TRBD1 matching 8 bases. There are 16 residues in the CDR3. J was trimmed by 4 bases and V by 5 bases; bases with no gene match: 12.

The sample holds many counts of this clonotype. The chain carries TRBV9 and TRBJ2-1; TRBD1 matches at 9 bases. The V segment lost 0 bases and the J segment 4 bases; nucleotides outside the gene matches: 8. The CDR3 covers 17 residues. CDR1 and CDR2 from the germline V gene are SGDLS and YYNGEE. This chain's CDR3 is CASSVALDRGGYNEQFF. The CDR3 nucleotides read TGTGCCAGCAGCGTAGCCCTGGACAGGGGAGGTTACAATGAGCAGTTCTTC.

This clonotype was seen repeatedly, ten times or more. The V gene is TRBV3-1, the J gene TRBJ2-3; D is uncertain. This CDR3 region has 13 residues. V lost 1 base and J lost 3, with 5 bases in between. The V gene's germline CDR1 is LGHDT and CDR2 YNNKEL (reference sequence). The chain's CDR3 is CASSQVGTDTQYF. CDR3 nucleotide sequence: TGTGCCAGCAGCCAAGTTGGGACAGATACGCAGTATTTT.

This clonotype was seen repeatedly, ten times or more. The chain combines TRBV5-5 with TRBJ2-6; D gene unclear. This CDR3 contains 15 residues. The germline V and J ends were trimmed by 0 bases and 4 bases, with 8 bases remaining between them. The germline V gene has CDR1 SGHKS and CDR2 YYEKEE (reference sequence). CDR3 sequence (DNA): TGTGCCAGCAGCTTGGAATCCCCCGGGGCCAACGTCCTGACTTTC. It codes for CASSLESPGANVLTF.

In regard to this clonotype: It is likely a read error, because the conserved phenylalanine at the end of the CDR3 is missing. This chain connects TRBV9 to TRBJ2-5, with 16 bases lining up with TRBD2. The CDR3 extends over 16 amino acids. CDR1 and CDR2 from the germline V gene are SGDLS and YYNGEE. CDR3 loop: CAGSVGTSGGVGTQYS. The CDR3 DNA is TGTGCCGGCAGCGTAGGGACTAGCGGGGGGGTTGGGACCCAGTACTCC.

This sequence joins TRBV20-1 and TRBJ1-3; weak D call: TRBD1 (6 bases). Trimming took off 3 bases at V and 1 base at J, with 10 bases between the two ends. The CDR3 sequence is 14 residues long. From germline, CDR1 is DFQATT and CDR2 SNEGSKA (reference sequence). CDR3: CSASSGVSGNTIYF. The CDR3 DNA reads as TGCAGTGCTAGTTCAGGGGTTTCTGGAAACACCATATATTTT.

This clonotype was counted ten times or more. V gene TRBV7-8 combines with J gene TRBJ1-1; TRBD1 might be the D (5 bases). Germline CDR1 is SGHVS and CDR2 is FQNEAQ. Trimming removed 3 bases from V and 1 base from J, with 9 bases in between. The CDR3 spans 14 residues. The CDR3 reads CASSLGDGNTEAFF. The CDR3 DNA sequence: TGTGCCAGCAGCTTGGGGGACGGGAACACTGAAGCTTTCTTT.

The chain has TRBV7-9 and TRBJ1-2; 10 bases match TRBD1. Per germline, CDR1 SEHNR and CDR2 FQNEAQ (reference sequence). The V gene end was trimmed by 0 bases and the J gene end by 3 bases; junction bases not matched to a gene: 4. CDR3 length: 16 amino acids. In DNA form, the CDR3 reads TGTGCCAGCAGCTTAGCGTGGGGACAGGGGCACTATGGCTACACCTTC. Protein product: CASSLAWGQGHYGYTF.

This clonotype has a count of ten or more. The chain joins TRBV12-3 or TRBV12-4 to TRBJ2-5; D remains unclear. V lost 6 bases to trimming and J lost 5 bases, with 19 bases between them. CDR3 length equals 15 residues. CDR3 nucleotides: TGTGCCAGCAGCCCCGGGCCCTCCCTGGGGGAGACCCAGTACTTC. Translating it yields CASSPGPSLGETQYF.

This clonotype was found many times. This sequence joins TRBV6-1 and TRBJ1-6; unclear D gene. V lost 6 bases to trimming and J lost 0 bases, with 6 bases between them. The CDR3 totals 14 residues. Germline values: CDR1 MNHNS, CDR2 SASEGT. The DNA of the CDR3 is TGTGCCAGCAGGTTTAGCTCCTATAATTCACCCCTCCACTTT. The encoded protein is CASRFSSYNSPLHF.

V usage is TRBV20-1 and J usage is TRBJ2-7; D remains unclear. This CDR3 has 13 residues. V lost 0 bases to trimming and J lost 6 bases, with 12 bases between them. Germline values: CDR1 DFQATT, CDR2 SNEGSKA (reference sequence). CDR3 loop: CSARDRKLSEQYF. In nucleotides, the CDR3 is TGCAGTGCTAGAGATCGCAAGCTCTCCGAGCAGTACTTC.

Comments on this clonotype: The junction differs from germline at one of its ends, possibly a read error. V is TRBV5-8 and J is TRBJ2-7; TRBD1 agrees at 8 bases. The CDR3 has 15 amino acids. Germline V gene data show CDR1 as SGHTS and CDR2 as YDEGEE. The CDR3 DNA is TGTGCCAGCAGCCACGACGGACAGGGCGCCTACGGGCAGTACTTC. Translating it yields CASSHDGQGAYGQYF. The full variable domain, its missing parts supplied by reference TRBV5-8 and TRBJ2-7, is EAGVTQSPTHLIKTRGQQATLRCSPISGHTSVYWYQQALGLGLQFLLWYDEGEERNRGNFPPRFSGRQFPNYSSELNVNALELEDSALYLCASSHDGQGAYGQYFGPGTRLTVT.

This clonotype is medium-sized. The chain carries TRBV10-3 and TRBJ2-7; 8 positions agree with TRBD2. V was pared by 10 bases and J by 4 bases, with 9 bases of the junction left unmatched. The germline gives CDR1 ENHRY, CDR2 SYGVKD. CDR3 length: 13 amino acids. In nucleotides, the CDR3 is TGTGCCAGCGGACTAGCAGTCGATTACGAGCAGTACTTC. Protein: CASGLAVDYEQYF.

The chain links TRBV5-1 to TRBJ2-3; the D is unclear. The V end lost 0 bases, the J end lost 10 bases, and 9 bases lay between the germline ends. Germline V gene lookup returns CDR1 SGHRS and CDR2 YFSETQ. The CDR3 covers 12 residues. CDR3 region: CASSLDSVAQYF. Written as DNA, the CDR3 is TGCGCCAGCAGCTTGGATTCGGTCGCGCAGTATTTT.

In DNA form, the CDR3 reads TGCGCCAGCAGCTTGGACAGGGAACCTAATGAAAAACTGTTTTTT. Its protein is CASSLDREPNEKLFF. This chain connects TRBV5-1 to TRBJ1-4; perhaps TRBD1 as D (6 bases). The CDR3 runs to 15 residues. Looked up from germline, CDR1 is SGHRS and CDR2 is YFSETQ. With 0 bases removed from V and 3 bases from J, the gap between germline ends came to 9 bases.